The 32 T cell receptor beta chains below come from one sample, sequenced in a study of cytomegalovirus exposure and HLA in healthy donors. Sequencing used immunoSEQ multiplex PCR; TCRdb keeps in-frame clones, though not all of them. Counted here are some 65,000 clones, 95% to 97% occurring once; the ten biggest clones make up 2% to 2.5%. The sample taken for sequencing was PBMCs. The origin of the receptors is a man between 18 and 29 years old in good health and CMV-seronegative.

The gene calls are TRBV7-9 and TRBJ1-1; 10 bases are shared with TRBD1. CDR3 size: 16 residues. Trimming cost V 5 bases and J 0 bases; bases outside gene matches: 6. In germline, CDR1 is SEHNR, CDR2 FQNEAQ (reference sequence). The CDR3 protein is CASSIGTGELNTEAFF. The CDR3 DNA reads as TGTGCCAGCAGCATTGGGACAGGGGAATTGAACACTGAAGCTTTCTTT. Complete variable domain (other parts from reference TRBV7-9 and TRBJ1-1): DTGVSQNPRHKITKRGQNVTFRCDPISEHNRLYWYRQTLGQGPEFLTYFQNEAQLEKSRLLSDRFSAERPKGSFSTLEIQRTEQGDSAMYLCASSIGTGELNTEAFFGQGTRLTVV.

The genes are TRBV11-2 and TRBJ2-7; the D gene is possibly TRBD2 (5 bases). V lost 3 bases to trimming and J lost 0 bases, with 15 bases between them. The germline V gene encodes CDR1 SGHAT and CDR2 FQNNGV. The CDR3 loop spans 16 amino acids. The CDR3 is CASSFGEGTFSYEQYF. CDR3 nucleotides: TGTGCCAGCAGCTTTGGCGAGGGAACGTTCTCCTACGAGCAGTACTTC.

This rearrangement joins TRBV29-1 to TRBJ1-3; D is ambiguous. V lost 4 bases and J 0 bases, leaving 7 bases between the germline ends. This CDR3 has 13 residues. Germline CDR1 reads SQVTM; CDR2 reads ANQGSEA. CDR3 in amino acids: CSVAPSSGNTIYF. CDR3 nucleotide sequence: TGCAGCGTTGCCCCGAGCTCTGGAAACACCATATATTTT.

The chain uses TRBV4-1 and TRBJ1-2; 10 positions match TRBD1. The CDR3 spans 18 residues. Germline V gives CDR1 MGHRA, CDR2 YSYEKL. The trim removed 2 bases at V and 0 bases at J, leaving 9 bases unmatched. Here the CDR3 DNA reads TGCGCCAGCAGCCAATCAGACAGGGGGCAAAGACCTAACTATGGCTACACCTTC. Amino acids: CASSQSDRGQRPNYGYTF.

The chain has TRBV2 and TRBJ2-4; possibly TRBD1 for D (6 bases). Looked up from germline, CDR1 is SNHLY and CDR2 is FYNNEI. CDR3 length: 15 amino acids. The V end lost 5 bases, the J end lost 0 bases, and 11 bases lay between the germline ends. Here the CDR3 reads CASSLEGVAKNIQYF. The CDR3, as DNA: TGTGCCAGCAGTCTTGAGGGGGTAGCCAAAAACATTCAGTACTTC.

The chain has TRBV18 and TRBJ1-2; 8 bases agree with TRBD1. The germline CDR1 and CDR2 sequences are KGHSH and LQKENI. V shed 3 bases and J 8 bases; nucleotides not matched to a gene: 11. This CDR3 contains 15 residues. In DNA, the CDR3 is TGTGCCAGCTCACCCCCTAGGACAGGGCCCTACGGCTACACCTTC. Translating gives CASSPPRTGPYGYTF. The whole variable domain, remainder taken from reference TRBV18 and TRBJ1-2, is NAGVMQNPRHLVRRRGQEARLRCSPMKGHSHVYWYRQLPEEGLKFMVYLQKENIIDESGMPKERFSAEFPKEGPSILRIQQVVRGDSAAYFCASSPPRTGPYGYTFGSGTRLTVV.

V gene TRBV19 combines with J gene TRBJ1-2; 7 bases line up with TRBD1. Trimming at V came to 5 bases and at J to 10 bases, leaving 10 bases not matched to a gene. Germline CDR1 is LNHDA and CDR2 is SQIVND (reference sequence). This CDR3 region has 13 residues. CDR3 protein: CASSSRTGSAYTF. The CDR3 bases are TGTGCCAGTAGTTCCCGGACAGGCTCTGCCTACACCTTC.

The chain links TRBV10-2 to TRBJ2-3, with TRBD2 matching 7 bases. CDR1 and CDR2 (germline): WSHSY, SAAADI. The CDR3 extends over 16 amino acids. J gave up 3 bases and V 3 bases, and 9 bases lay outside the gene matches. The CDR3 DNA is TGCGCCAGCAGTGATCTAGAGCGGGGCTGGACAGATACGCAGTATTTT. It translates to CASSDLERGWTDTQYF.

This clone was seen just once. J is TRBJ1-2 and V is TRBV27, with D perhaps TRBD1 (5 bases). V was clipped by 2 bases and J by 3 bases, with 10 bases between them. Germline CDR1 MNHEY, CDR2 SMNVEV (reference sequence). The CDR3 is 14 residues long. Here the CDR3 DNA reads TGTGCCAGCAGTTTAACAGGATTGGACTATGGCTACACCTTC. Its translation: CASSLTGLDYGYTF.

About this clone: A junction boundary mismatches the germline segment, possibly from a read error. The CDR3 DNA sequence: TGTGCCAGCAGAGTTAGCGGGACCCAAGGGACCCAGTACTTC. It encodes CASRVSGTQGTQYF. The rearrangement joins TRBV27 to TRBJ2-5; 8 bases are a match to TRBD2. From germline, CDR1 is MNHEY and CDR2 SMNVEV (reference sequence). This CDR3 is built from 14 residues.

This chain joins TRBV9 and TRBJ2-2; no reliable D call. This CDR3 has 14 amino acids. Germline-derived CDR1 and CDR2 are SGDLS and YYNGEE. V lost 0 bases to trimming and J lost 8 bases, with 11 bases between them. CDR3 nucleotide sequence: TGTGCCAGCAGCGTAGAACAGTCAACGGGGGAGCTGTTTTTT. Translation gives CASSVEQSTGELFF.

The chain uses TRBV19 and TRBJ2-1; 10 bases are a match to TRBD2. Germline V gene sequence: CDR1 LNHDA, CDR2 SQIVND (reference sequence). The CDR3 has 15 residues. The junction had 9 bases not matched to a gene; V was cut back by 4 bases and J by 9 bases. CDR3 DNA sequence: TGTGCCAGTAGTAACCCTAGCGGGAGCGGGGGTGAGCAGTTCTTC. This encodes CASSNPSGSGGEQFF.

This chain connects TRBV4-1 to TRBJ2-5; 7 positions match TRBD2. Germline V lookup: CDR1 MGHRA, CDR2 YSYEKL. This CDR3 has 16 amino acids. Losses at the gene ends were 4 bases for V and 2 bases for J; bases not matched to a gene: 10. The CDR3 DNA sequence: TGCGCCAGCAGCCGGTCGCTAGCGGACCCACAAGAGACCCAGTACTTC. Translation: CASSRSLADPQETQYF.

The chain uses TRBV4-2 and TRBJ1-4; D ambiguous. Germline V gene sequence: CDR1 LGHNA, CDR2 YNFKEQ. Trimming stripped 1 base from V and 13 bases from J, with 13 bases between. The CDR3 is 13 residues long. CDR3 in amino acids: CASSQAVSGRLFF. CDR3 bases: TGTGCCAGCAGCCAAGCCGTTTCGGGAAGACTGTTTTTT.

This chain links TRBV6-6 with TRBJ2-7; 8 bases align to TRBD2. CDR1 is MNHNY, CDR2 SVGAGI, per germline (reference sequence). CDR3 length: 12 residues. With V trimmed by 8 bases and J by 5 bases, 5 bases remained unmatched. The CDR3 loop is CASRRGDHEQYF. DNA for the CDR3: TGTGCCAGCCGGCGGGGGGACCACGAGCAGTACTTC.

The CDR3 loop is CASSHRAGTGNQPQHF. DNA for the CDR3: TGTGCCAGCAGCCATCGAGCCGGGACAGGGAATCAGCCCCAGCATTTT. V and J are TRBV7-6 and TRBJ1-5, with 9 bases lining up with TRBD1. Trimming cost V 5 bases and J 4 bases; bases outside gene matches: 9. This CDR3 is 16 amino acids long. Germline V CDR1 and CDR2: SGHVS, FNYEAQ.

The chain combines TRBV13 with TRBJ1-5; D possibly corresponds to TRBD1 (6 bases). The CDR3 loop spans 14 amino acids. V was clipped by 0 bases and J by 7 bases, with 10 bases between them. Germline CDR1 and CDR2: PRHDT and FYEKMQ (reference sequence). CDR3 region: CASSLGQGKQPQHF. CDR3 sequence (DNA): TGTGCCAGCAGCTTAGGACAGGGAAAACAGCCCCAGCATTTT.

This chain joins TRBV2 and TRBJ1-1; 8 bases fit TRBD1. Germline V gene lookup returns CDR1 SNHLY and CDR2 FYNNEI. V was clipped by 7 bases and J by 1 base; unmatched bases: 8. This CDR3 contains 15 residues. CDR3 sequence: CASTWQGARNTEAFF. The CDR3 nucleotides read TGTGCCAGCACCTGGCAGGGGGCCAGGAACACTGAAGCTTTCTTT.

The chain recombines TRBV27 with TRBJ2-2, with a tentative D call TRBD1 (6 bases). Trimming took off 3 bases at V and 7 bases at J, with 12 bases between the two ends. The CDR3 contains 14 residues. Per germline, CDR1 MNHEY and CDR2 SMNVEV (reference sequence). CDR3 residues: CASSFTQGNGELFF. The DNA for the CDR3 is TGTGCCAGCAGTTTCACACAGGGTAACGGGGAGCTGTTTTTT.

V gene TRBV7-2 combines with J gene TRBJ2-7, with 9 bases identical to TRBD1. The CDR3 loop spans 15 amino acids. J was trimmed by 2 bases and V by 4 bases; bases with no gene match: 6. Germline lookup yields CDR1 SGHTA and CDR2 FQGNSA. The CDR3, as DNA: TGTGCCAGCAGCTCGGAAAGACAGGGGGCCTACGAGCAGTACTTC. Encoded protein: CASSSERQGAYEQYF.

The chain couples TRBV15 to TRBJ2-7; the D is unclear. Germline CDR1 reads LNHNV; CDR2 reads YYDKDF (reference sequence). The length of the CDR3 is 13 residues. V lost 8 bases and J 2 bases, leaving 13 bases between the germline ends. The CDR3 DNA reads as TGTGCCACCTCGCGGATCTCGACCTACGAGCAGTACTTC. Translation gives CATSRISTYEQYF.

The chain combines TRBV9 with TRBJ2-2, with D possibly being TRBD2 (5 bases). The CDR3 sequence is 16 residues long. From germline, CDR1 is SGDLS and CDR2 YYNGEE. Trimming took 0 bases from V and 0 from J, leaving 9 bases between them. The CDR3 DNA follows: TGTGCCAGCAGCGTAGAGGGAGAGGCGAACACCGGGGAGCTGTTTTTT. Protein: CASSVEGEANTGELFF.

J is TRBJ2-7 and V is TRBV6-1; 10 nucleotides match TRBD2. V lost 3 bases, J lost 3 bases, and 5 bases stayed unmatched. Germline V CDR1 and CDR2: MNHNS, SASEGT. The CDR3 loop spans 15 amino acids. CDR3 sequence reads: CASSDEVAGGYEQYF. In DNA form, the CDR3 reads TGTGCCAGCAGTGATGAGGTAGCGGGGGGCTACGAGCAGTACTTC.

This clone was observed once. V gene TRBV4-2 combines with J gene TRBJ2-2, with TRBD1 identical over 7 bases. CDR1 LGHNA and CDR2 YNFKEQ come from the germline V gene. V shed 4 bases, J shed 4 bases, and the junction held 12 bases outside the gene matches. The CDR3 loop spans 17 amino acids. CDR3 sequence (DNA): TGTGCCAGCAGCCTACTACAGGGGATCGGAGGCACCGGGGAGCTGTTTTTT. Translated, it gives CASSLLQGIGGTGELFF.

The chain employs TRBV6-5 and TRBJ2-3; maybe TRBD1 (5 bases). This CDR3 is built from 14 residues. The V end was cut by 6 bases, the J end by 5 bases, with 15 bases between. Germline assignment: CDR1 MNHEY and CDR2 SVGAGI. CDR3 region: CASSPGHPGDTQYF. In DNA form, the CDR3 reads TGTGCCAGCAGCCCCGGACATCCCGGAGATACGCAGTATTTT.

This chain joins TRBV2 and TRBJ2-1; 10 nucleotides line up with TRBD1. In germline, CDR1 is SNHLY, CDR2 FYNNEI. There are 14 residues in the CDR3. J gave up 5 bases and V 6 bases, and 4 bases lay outside the gene matches. CDR3 nucleotide sequence: TGTGCCAGCAGGCGGACAGGGGGTAACAATGAGCAGTTCTTC. It translates to CASRRTGGNNEQFF.

This chain links TRBV6-1 with TRBJ2-7; 10 nucleotides agree with TRBD1. The trim removed 0 bases at V and 3 bases at J, leaving 8 bases unmatched. Looked up from germline, CDR1 is MNHNS and CDR2 is SASEGT. The CDR3 is made up of 17 amino acids. This CDR3 is CASSEANPRDRGYEQYF. DNA of the CDR3: TGTGCCAGCAGTGAAGCAAATCCCCGGGACAGGGGCTACGAGCAGTACTTC.

The rearrangement links TRBV4-1 to TRBJ1-2, with 8 bases fitting TRBD1. After removal of 0 bases from V and 5 bases from J, the junction contained 14 bases not matched to a gene. The CDR3 extends over 18 amino acids. Germline CDR1 and CDR2: MGHRA and YSYEKL. The CDR3 DNA reads TGCGCCAGCAGCCAAGACCCGGGACAGGCTCGGAGAGTTTATGGCTACACCTTC. This sequence encodes CASSQDPGQARRVYGYTF.

The V gene is TRBV10-3, the J gene TRBJ1-4, with a tentative D call TRBD1 (6 bases). The CDR3 loop spans 14 amino acids. Germline lookup yields CDR1 ENHRY and CDR2 SYGVKD. V was trimmed by 3 bases and J by 5 bases, leaving 10 bases between them. This chain's CDR3 is CAISDGGGNEKLFF. DNA of the CDR3: TGTGCCATCAGTGACGGGGGGGGCAATGAAAAACTGTTTTTT.

The V and J genes are TRBV2 and TRBJ1-1, with 12 nucleotides matching TRBD1. The CDR3 extends over 13 amino acids. V shed 6 bases, J shed 13 bases, and the junction held 9 bases outside the gene matches. The germline CDR1 and CDR2 sequences are SNHLY and FYNNEI. For the CDR3, the DNA is TGTGCCAGCAGGTCCGGGACAGGGGGCCAGGGTTTCTTT. Its translation: CASRSGTGGQGFF.

This chain uses TRBV10-3 with TRBJ1-1; D is perhaps TRBD1 (6 bases). Germline V lookup: CDR1 ENHRY, CDR2 SYGVKD. The V gene lost 6 bases and the J gene lost 5 bases, with 16 bases spanning the gap. CDR3 length: 14 amino acids. Here the CDR3 reads CAISTSVGGTEAFF. As DNA, the CDR3 is TGTGCCATCAGCACAAGCGTAGGGGGAACTGAAGCTTTCTTT.

J is TRBJ2-3 and V is TRBV2, with D possibly matching TRBD2 (6 bases). The CDR3 is 13 residues long. Germline values: CDR1 SNHLY, CDR2 FYNNEI. V lost 6 bases and J 5 bases, leaving 12 bases between the germline ends. The CDR3 bases are TGTGCCAGCAGGGAGGGCAGGGTAGATACGCAGTATTTT. Its translation: CASREGRVDTQYF.